The rows below give T cell receptor beta chains drawn from one sample of a study of OX40 agonist ivuxolimab in advanced cancers. Assay used: immunoSEQ multiplex PCR; TCRdb lists only in-frame clones, some missing. The table has tens of thousands of clones, roughly 86% seen once. Sequenced material: CD4+ or CD8+ T cells sorted from blood, taken in a trial of the OX40 agonist ivuxolimab. Receptor source: an adult with an advanced solid tumor such as melanoma, head and neck, liver or kidney cancer. Both conserved end residues are part of each CDR3. D genes are given only for firm matches. Expanded clones are given a class, and other clones once, few, many or no size at all.

>TRBJ1-1|.|TRBV6-5|.
TGTGCCAGCAGTCCCCAAAACACTGAAGCTTTCTTT
CASSPQNTEAFF
>TRBJ2-3|.|TRBV28|.
TGTGCCAGCAGTAACTCCCACACAGATACGCAGTATTTT
CASSNSHTDTQYF
>TRBJ2-7|.|TRBV5-1|TRBD2
TGCGCCAGCAGCTTGCGACTAGCGGGACCCGCCTACGAGCAGTACTTC
CASSLRLAGPAYEQYF
>TRBJ2-3|.|TRBV28|.
TGTGCCAGCAATTCGGGCAGGGAAGGGGGAGATACGCAGTATTTT
CASNSGREGGDTQYF
>TRBJ2-6|.|TRBV9|.
TGTGCCAGCAGCGTACCTGGGGCCAACGTCCTGACTTTC
CASSVPGANVLTF
>TRBJ2-5|.|TRBV18|TRBD2
TGTGCCAGCTCACCCCCTAGCGGGAGAGATGAGACCCAGTACTTC
CASSPPSGRDETQYF
>TRBJ2-7|.|TRBV6-5|TRBD2
TGTGCCAGCAGTGTAGGACTAGCGGCCAGCTACGAGCAGTACTTC
CASSVGLAASYEQYF
>TRBJ2-5|.|TRBV6-5|TRBD1
TGTGCCAGCAGCCCAACCGGGACAGGGAAAGAGACCCAGTACTTC
CASSPTGTGKETQYF
>TRBJ1-2|.|TRBV5-4|.
TGTGCCAGCAGCTCCCCCCGGGAGGGGAACTATGGCTACACCTTC
CASSSPREGNYGYTF
>TRBJ2-7|.|TRBV28|.
TGTGCCAGCAGTGTTTCGTTCCATATGGCTTACGAGCAGTACTTC
CASSVSFHMAYEQYF
>TRBJ2-7|.|TRBV11-1|.
TGTGCCAGCAGCTTATTGGGCGGCCTATCCTACGAGCAGTACTTC
CASSLLGGLSYEQYF
>TRBJ2-7|.|TRBV5-6|TRBD1
TGTGCCAGCAGCCCCCGGGACAGGGTAGACGAGCAGTACTTC
CASSPRDRVDEQYF
>TRBJ2-1|.|TRBV18|TRBD1
TGTGCCAGCTCACCCAGAGACAGGGGTGTGGGGAATGAGCAGTTCTTC
CASSPRDRGVGNEQFF
>TRBJ2-5|once|TRBV7-9|.
TGTGCCAGCAGCCAACCAGGCGTCCTCCAAGAGACCCAGTACTTC
CASSQPGVLQETQYF
>TRBJ1-1|.|TRBV11-2|.
TGTGCCAGCAGCTTAGCTTACACGAGCACTGAAGCTTTCTTT
CASSLAYTSTEAFF
>TRBJ1-5|.|TRBV21-1|.
TGTGCCAGCGGATCCGGGGGGGGAGGCAATCAGCCCCAGCATTTT
CASGSGGGGNQPQHF
>TRBJ2-1|.|TRBV5-1|.
TGCGCCAGCAGCTGGGCACTAGCAACCTACAATGAGCAGTTCTTC
CASSWALATYNEQFF
>TRBJ2-5|.|TRBV5-1|TRBD2
TGCGCCAGCAGCTTGGTGACGGGAGGCAGTGAGACCCAGTACTTC
CASSLVTGGSETQYF
>TRBJ2-5|.|TRBV30|.
TGTGCCTGGGCCCTAGCAGAGACCCAGTACTTC
CAWALAETQYF
>TRBJ1-1|.|TRBV5-4|TRBD1
TGTGCCAGCAGCTTGGGACAGGGAGGTTTTAACACTGAAGCTTTCTTT
CASSLGQGGFNTEAFF
>TRBJ2-5|.|TRBV6-1|.
TGTGCCAGCAGTGAAGGGGGTAGCTTGGAGACCCAGTACTTC
CASSEGGSLETQYF
>TRBJ1-1|.|TRBV2|.
TGTGCCAGCAGTGAAAGGGACATGTACACTGAAGCTTTCTTT
CASSERDMYTEAFF
>TRBJ2-5|once|TRBV9|.
TGTGCCAGCAGCGCCCCCAGGGAGACCCAGTACTTC
CASSAPRETQYF
>TRBJ1-3|.|TRBV11-3|.
TGTGCCAGCAGCTTAGATCAGAGTGGCAGCCGGGCTGGAAACACCATATATTTT
CASSLDQSGSRAGNTIYF
>TRBJ2-7|.|TRBV7-2|.
TGTGCCAGCAGCAAGGAAGCCCCGGTCGAGCAGTACTTC
CASSKEAPVEQYF
>TRBJ2-4|.|TRBV19|TRBD1
TGTGCCAGTAGTATAGATTCCATCCCAGGGGGTGGCATTCAGTACTTC
CASSIDSIPGGGIQYF
>TRBJ2-1|.|TRBV5-1|TRBD2
TGCGCCAGCAGCTTGGGCGGGAGCCTCTCCTACAATGAGCAGTTCTTC
CASSLGGSLSYNEQFF
>TRBJ2-3|.|TRBV4-2|.
TGTGCCAGCACCCAGACTGTGCCCAGCACAGATACGCAGTATTTT
CASTQTVPSTDTQYF
>TRBJ2-5|.|TRBV13|.
TGTGCCAGCAGCTTAGGCAGGGGTGGGGAGACCCAGTACTTC
CASSLGRGGETQYF
>TRBJ1-5|.|TRBV19|.
TGTGCCAGTAGTCCGGGTCTCAATCAGCCCCAGCATTTT
CASSPGLNQPQHF
>TRBJ2-7|.|TRBV27|TRBD2
TGTGCCAGCAGTCCGATCTATCCGGGACTAGCGGGAGAGCAGTACTTC
CASSPIYPGLAGEQYF
>TRBJ1-1|.|TRBV7-9|TRBD1
TGTGCCAGCAGGGCGTTACAGGGGGCAGGGGCTGAAGCTTTCTTT
CASRALQGAGAEAFF
>TRBJ1-2|.|TRBV19|.
TGTGCCAGTAGCCCCATTAAGTTTGATGGCTACACCTTC
CASSPIKFDGYTF
>TRBJ2-4|.|TRBV7-9|.
TGTGCCAGCAGCTCCGGGGCAGGGCTAGCCAAAAACATTCAGTACTTC
CASSSGAGLAKNIQYF
>TRBJ1-2|once|TRBV19|.
TGTGCCAGTAGTATAGCTTGGAAAGCGGCTAACTATGGCTACACCTTC
CASSIAWKAANYGYTF
>TRBJ2-7|.|TRBV2|TRBD2
TGTGCCAGCACCGTCGGAGCGGGAGTCGGGGAGCAGTACTTC
CASTVGAGVGEQYF
>TRBJ2-7|.|TRBV7-9|TRBD2
TGTGCCAGCAGTCAAACGACTAGCGGTATCGGCGAGCAGTACTTC
CASSQTTSGIGEQYF
>TRBJ2-7|.|TRBV28|.
TGTGCCAGCAGTACCCAACCGGGACGGAGCTCCTACGAGCAGTACTTC
CASSTQPGRSSYEQYF
>TRBJ2-5|.|TRBV29-1|.
TGCAGCGTTGTAGAGCAGGTAGAGACCCAGTACTTC
CSVVEQVETQYF
>TRBJ1-1|.|TRBV6-1|.
TGTGCCAGCAGGTTGAACACTGAAGCTTTCTTT
CASRLNTEAFF
>TRBJ2-7|.|TRBV7-3|.
TGTGCCAGCAGCTTTGGACAGAGTTACGAGCAGTACTTC
CASSFGQSYEQYF
>TRBJ1-3|.|TRBV7-8|.
TGTGCCAGCAGCTTAGATCGCACGGGCTCTGGAAACACCATATATTTT
CASSLDRTGSGNTIYF
>TRBJ2-7|.|TRBV6-1|.
TGTGCCAGCAGTGCCTATGACAGTAATCCCTACGAGCAGTACTTC
CASSAYDSNPYEQYF
>TRBJ1-1|.|TRBV6-5|TRBD1
TGTGCCAGCAGTTACCTTGTGACAGGGGACACTGAAGCTTTCTTT
CASSYLVTGDTEAFF
>TRBJ2-1|.|TRBV4-1|TRBD2
TGCGCCAGCAGCCAAGATCTTGGGGCGGGAGGCGGTGAGCAGTTCTTC
CASSQDLGAGGGEQFF
>TRBJ2-6|.|TRBV11-2|TRBD1
TGTGCCAGCAGCTCGCCTCGACAGGGGGTCCCTTGGGCCAACGTCCTGACTTTC
CASSSPRQGVPWANVLTF
>TRBJ2-3|.|TRBV28|TRBD1
TGTGCCAGCAGGGGACAGGGGGCAGATACGCAGTATTTT
CASRGQGADTQYF
>TRBJ1-1|.|TRBV5-4|.
TGTGCCAGCAGCTTGAGGGGCGGGAACACTGAAGCTTTCTTT
CASSLRGGNTEAFF
>TRBJ2-1|.|TRBV6-1|TRBD2
TGTGCCAGCAAGCGGGAGATGGGTGAGCAGTTCTTC
CASKREMGEQFF
>TRBJ2-3|.|TRBV6-5|TRBD2
TGTGCCAGCAGAAGCGGGAGCGACGGAGATACGCAGTATTTT
CASRSGSDGDTQYF